The T cell receptor beta chain described here comes from a study of response to subunit inactivated influenza vaccine. Using its own MiXCR run on the RT-PCR reads, TCRdb lists one record per CDR3 protein. The data show fewer than 250,000 distinct CDR3 sequences, with approximately 15% seen just once and roughly 24% held by the top ten. Note on this clonotype: Its specificity is not known.

Whole-study results and caveats: Only a handful of new T cells, the authors suggested, are recruited with each seasonal influenza vaccination.

The CDR3 length is 16 residues. V lost 3 bases and J 0 bases, leaving 12 bases between the germline ends. In germline, CDR1 is MNHEY, CDR2 SMNVEV (reference sequence). This receptor was obtained from a man over 45 who received an inactivated influenza vaccine. This chain uses TRBV27 with TRBJ2-1; no reliable D call. This material consisted of CD8+ T cells sorted from PBMCs, taken roughly 5 days after vaccination. The CDR3 bases are TGTGCCAGCAGTTTCGTCGCTCCCGACTCCTACAATGAGCAGTTCTTC. Its protein is CASSFVAPDSYNEQFF.